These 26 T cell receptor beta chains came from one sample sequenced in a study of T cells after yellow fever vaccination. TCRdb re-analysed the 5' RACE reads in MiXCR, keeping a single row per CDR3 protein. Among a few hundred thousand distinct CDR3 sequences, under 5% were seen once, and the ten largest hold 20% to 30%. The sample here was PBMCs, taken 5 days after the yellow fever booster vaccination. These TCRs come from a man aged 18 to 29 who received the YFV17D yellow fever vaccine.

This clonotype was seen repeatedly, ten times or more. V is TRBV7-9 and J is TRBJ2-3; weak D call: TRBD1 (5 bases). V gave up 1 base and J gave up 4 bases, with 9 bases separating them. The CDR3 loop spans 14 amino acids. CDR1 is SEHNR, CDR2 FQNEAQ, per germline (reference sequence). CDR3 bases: TGTGCCAGCAGCTTAGGCAGGGCCGCAGATACGCAGTATTTT. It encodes CASSLGRAADTQYF.

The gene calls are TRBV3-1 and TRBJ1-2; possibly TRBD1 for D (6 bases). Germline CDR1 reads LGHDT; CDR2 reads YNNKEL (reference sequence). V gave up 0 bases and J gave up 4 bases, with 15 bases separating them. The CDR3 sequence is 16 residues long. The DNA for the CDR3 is TGTGCCAGCAGCCAAGAAACTTACAGGGCGCTCTATGGCTACACCTTC. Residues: CASSQETYRALYGYTF.

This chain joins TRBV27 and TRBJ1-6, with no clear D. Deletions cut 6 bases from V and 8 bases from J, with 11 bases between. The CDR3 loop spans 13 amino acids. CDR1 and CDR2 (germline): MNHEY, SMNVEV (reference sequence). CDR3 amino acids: CASRILQDSPLHF. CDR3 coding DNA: TGTGCCAGCAGAATTCTCCAAGATTCACCCCTCCACTTT.

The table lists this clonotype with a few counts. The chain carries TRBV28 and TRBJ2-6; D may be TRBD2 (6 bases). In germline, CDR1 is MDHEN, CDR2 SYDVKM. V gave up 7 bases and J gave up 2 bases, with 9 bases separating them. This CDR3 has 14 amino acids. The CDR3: CASKWGAGANVLTF. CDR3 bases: TGTGCCAGCAAATGGGGGGCTGGGGCCAACGTCCTGACTTTC.

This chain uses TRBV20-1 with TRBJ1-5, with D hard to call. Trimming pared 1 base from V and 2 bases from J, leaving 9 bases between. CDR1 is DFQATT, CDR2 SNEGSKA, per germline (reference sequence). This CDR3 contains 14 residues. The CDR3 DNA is TGCAGTGCTAGAGCCCCATGGGGCAATCAGCCCCAGCATTTT. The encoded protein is CSARAPWGNQPQHF.

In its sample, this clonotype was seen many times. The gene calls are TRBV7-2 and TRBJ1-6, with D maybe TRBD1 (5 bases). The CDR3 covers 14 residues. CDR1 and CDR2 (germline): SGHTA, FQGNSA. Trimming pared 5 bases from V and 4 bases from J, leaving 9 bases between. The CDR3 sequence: CASSPGGYNSPLHF. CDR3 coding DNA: TGTGCCAGCAGCCCCGGGGGTTATAATTCACCCCTCCACTTT.

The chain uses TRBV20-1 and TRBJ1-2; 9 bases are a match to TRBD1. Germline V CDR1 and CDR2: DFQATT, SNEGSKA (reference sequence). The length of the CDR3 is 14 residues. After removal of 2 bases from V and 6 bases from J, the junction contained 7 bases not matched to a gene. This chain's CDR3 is CSARRLGQGNGYTF. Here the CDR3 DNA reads TGCAGTGCTAGAAGATTGGGACAGGGTAATGGCTACACCTTC.

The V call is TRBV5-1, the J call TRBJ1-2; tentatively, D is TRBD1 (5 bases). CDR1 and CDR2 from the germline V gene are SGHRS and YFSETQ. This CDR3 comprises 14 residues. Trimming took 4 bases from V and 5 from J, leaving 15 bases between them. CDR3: CASSPPGPLYGYTF. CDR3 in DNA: TGCGCCAGCAGCCCACCGGGGCCACTATATGGCTACACCTTC.

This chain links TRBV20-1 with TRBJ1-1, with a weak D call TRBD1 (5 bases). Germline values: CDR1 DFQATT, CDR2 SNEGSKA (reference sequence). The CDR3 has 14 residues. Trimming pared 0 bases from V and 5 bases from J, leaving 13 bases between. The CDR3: CSARDLHGGTEAFF. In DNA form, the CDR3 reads TGCAGTGCTAGAGATCTACATGGGGGGACTGAAGCTTTCTTT.

CDR3 in DNA: TGTGCCAGCAGCTTAGTACTAGCGGGGCCCACTAGCACAGATACGCAGTATTTT. Translation gives CASSLVLAGPTSTDTQYF. The rearrangement joins TRBV7-8 to TRBJ2-3; 10 bases match TRBD2. From germline, CDR1 is SGHVS and CDR2 FQNEAQ. The CDR3 has 18 residues. The trim removed 1 base at V and 0 bases at J, leaving 7 bases unmatched.

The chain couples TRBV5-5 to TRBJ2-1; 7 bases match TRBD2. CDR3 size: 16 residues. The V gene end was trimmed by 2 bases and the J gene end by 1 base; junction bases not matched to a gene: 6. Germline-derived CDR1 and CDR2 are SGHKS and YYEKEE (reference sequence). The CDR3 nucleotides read TGTGCCAGCAGCTTAGAGTGGGGGGGGTCCTACAATGAGCAGTTCTTC. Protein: CASSLEWGGSYNEQFF.

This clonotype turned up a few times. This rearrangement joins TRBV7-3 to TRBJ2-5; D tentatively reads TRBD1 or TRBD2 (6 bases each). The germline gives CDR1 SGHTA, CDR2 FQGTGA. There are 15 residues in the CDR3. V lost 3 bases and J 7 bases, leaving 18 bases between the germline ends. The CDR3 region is CASSLGGTPGSTQYF. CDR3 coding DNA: TGTGCCAGCAGCTTGGGGGGCACCCCAGGGTCGACCCAGTACTTC.

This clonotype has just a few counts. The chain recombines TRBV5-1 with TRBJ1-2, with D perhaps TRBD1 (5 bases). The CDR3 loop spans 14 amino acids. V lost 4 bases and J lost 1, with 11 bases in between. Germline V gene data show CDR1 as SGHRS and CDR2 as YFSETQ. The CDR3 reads CASSRDGDNYGYTF. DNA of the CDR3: TGCGCCAGCAGCCGGGACGGAGATAACTATGGCTACACCTTC.

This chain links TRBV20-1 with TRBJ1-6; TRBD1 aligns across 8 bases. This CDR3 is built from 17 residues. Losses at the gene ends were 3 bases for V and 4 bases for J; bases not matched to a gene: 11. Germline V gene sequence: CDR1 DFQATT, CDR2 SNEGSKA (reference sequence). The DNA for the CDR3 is TGCAGTGCTAGGGAGCCGGGACAGGCATCTTATAATTCACCCCTCCACTTT. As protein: CSAREPGQASYNSPLHF.

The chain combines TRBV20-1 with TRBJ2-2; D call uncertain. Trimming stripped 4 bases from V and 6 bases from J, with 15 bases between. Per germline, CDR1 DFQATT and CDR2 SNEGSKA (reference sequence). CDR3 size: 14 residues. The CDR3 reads CSAITVHPAGELFF. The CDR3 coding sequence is TGCAGTGCTATCACAGTGCACCCGGCCGGGGAGCTGTTTTTT.

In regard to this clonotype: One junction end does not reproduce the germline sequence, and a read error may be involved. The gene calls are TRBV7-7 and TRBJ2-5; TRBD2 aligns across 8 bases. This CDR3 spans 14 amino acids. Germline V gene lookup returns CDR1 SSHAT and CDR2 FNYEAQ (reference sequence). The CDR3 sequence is CASSLAGMRETQYF. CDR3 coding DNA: TGTGCTAGCAGCTTAGCGGGGATGAGGGAGACCCAGTACTTC.

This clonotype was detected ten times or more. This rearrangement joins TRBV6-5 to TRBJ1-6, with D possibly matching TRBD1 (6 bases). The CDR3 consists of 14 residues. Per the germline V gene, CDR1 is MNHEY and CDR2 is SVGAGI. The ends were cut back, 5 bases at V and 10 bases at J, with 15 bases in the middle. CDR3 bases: TGTGCCAGCAGTCCAAGCCGACAGGTCTCACCCCTCCACTTT. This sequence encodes CASSPSRQVSPLHF.

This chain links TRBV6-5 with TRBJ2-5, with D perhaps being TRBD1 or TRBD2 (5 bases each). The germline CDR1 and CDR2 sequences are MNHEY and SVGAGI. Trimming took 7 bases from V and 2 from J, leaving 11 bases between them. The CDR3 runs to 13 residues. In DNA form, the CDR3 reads TGTGCCAGCAAAGCCGGGGCACAAGAGACCCAGTACTTC. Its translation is CASKAGAQETQYF.

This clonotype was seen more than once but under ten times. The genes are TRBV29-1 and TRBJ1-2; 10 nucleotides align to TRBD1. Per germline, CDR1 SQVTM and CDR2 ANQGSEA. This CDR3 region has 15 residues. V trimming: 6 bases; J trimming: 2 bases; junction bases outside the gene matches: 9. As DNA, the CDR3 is TGCAGCGTCAAGGACCGGGACAGGGGCAACTATGGCTACACCTTC. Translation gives CSVKDRDRGNYGYTF.

The DNA of the CDR3 is TGCAGTGCACCTAACCCCGGACTAGCTGGAGACGAGCAGTACTTC. As protein: CSAPNPGLAGDEQYF. The chain combines TRBV20-1 with TRBJ2-7; 8 positions match TRBD2. The CDR3 totals 15 residues. With 6 bases clipped from V and 5 bases from J, the junction kept 15 bases outside the gene matches. Per the germline V gene, CDR1 is DFQATT and CDR2 is SNEGSKA (reference sequence).

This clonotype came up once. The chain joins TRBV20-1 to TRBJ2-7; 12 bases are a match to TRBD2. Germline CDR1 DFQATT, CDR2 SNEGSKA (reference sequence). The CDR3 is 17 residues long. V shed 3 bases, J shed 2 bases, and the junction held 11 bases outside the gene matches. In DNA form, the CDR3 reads TGCAGTGCTAGGCAGACTAGCGGGGGAATTAGCACCTACGAGCAGTACTTC. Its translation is CSARQTSGGISTYEQYF.

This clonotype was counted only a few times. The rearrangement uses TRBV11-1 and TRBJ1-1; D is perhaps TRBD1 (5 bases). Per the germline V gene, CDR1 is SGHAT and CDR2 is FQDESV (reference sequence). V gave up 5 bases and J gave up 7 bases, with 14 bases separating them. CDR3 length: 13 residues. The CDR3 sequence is CASSVRQRVEAFF. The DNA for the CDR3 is TGTGCCAGCAGCGTCCGACAGCGTGTTGAAGCTTTCTTT.

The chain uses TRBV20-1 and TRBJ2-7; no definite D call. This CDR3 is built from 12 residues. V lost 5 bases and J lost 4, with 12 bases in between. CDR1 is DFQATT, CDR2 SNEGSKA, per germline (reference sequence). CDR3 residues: CSARLQSYEQYV. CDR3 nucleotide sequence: TGCAGTGCTCGCCTCCAAAGTTACGAGCAGTACGTC.

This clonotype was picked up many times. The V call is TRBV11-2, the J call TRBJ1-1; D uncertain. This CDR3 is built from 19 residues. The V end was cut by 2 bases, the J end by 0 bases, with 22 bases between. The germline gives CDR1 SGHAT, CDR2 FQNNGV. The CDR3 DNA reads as TGTGCCAGCAGCTTACGTCGCGGCGGGGTCGAAGAAATGAACACTGAAGCTTTCTTT. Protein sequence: CASSLRRGGVEEMNTEAFF.

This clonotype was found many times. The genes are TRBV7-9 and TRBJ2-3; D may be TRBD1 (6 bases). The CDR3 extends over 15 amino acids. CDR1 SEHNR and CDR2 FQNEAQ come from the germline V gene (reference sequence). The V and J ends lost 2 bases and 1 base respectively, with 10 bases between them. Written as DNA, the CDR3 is TGTGCCAGCAGCTTACTTGGACAGCGCACAGATACGCAGTATTTT. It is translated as CASSLLGQRTDTQYF.

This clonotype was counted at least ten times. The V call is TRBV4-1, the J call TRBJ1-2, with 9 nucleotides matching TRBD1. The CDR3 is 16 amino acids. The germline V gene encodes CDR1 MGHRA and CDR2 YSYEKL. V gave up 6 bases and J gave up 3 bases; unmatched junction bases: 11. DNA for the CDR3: TGCGCCAGCAGATCTCCGGGACAGGGCTTTCACTATGGCTACACCTTC. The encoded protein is CASRSPGQGFHYGYTF.